This T cell receptor beta chain appears in the sequencing data of a study of blood T cell repertoires in COVID-19 (dated by TCRdb to 2019 to 2021). The study in broad terms: The collaborator samples originated in the United States, Italy and Spain and spanned the acute and convalescent phases of COVID-19. The sample metadata nearly always contained a de-identified subject ID, COVID-19 status, age in years and sex. Samples were obtained from the ongoing ImmuneRACE study (first 160 participants) and from over a thousand subjects provided by 6 global collaborators. The repertoires were released in a freely available public database intended as a resource for research on the immune response to SARS-CoV-2. Deeply sampled blood TCRbeta repertoires from subjects exposed to, actively infected with, or recovered from COVID-19 were included in the dataset. Where available, HLA class I and class II types were obtained from metadata supplied by the sample provider rather than from assay-based typing. The material from the prospective study consisted of cDNA or gDNA derived from T cells, B-cell-depleted T cells, or PBMCs.

Overall results and qualifications from the work: How much clinical and demographic metadata was included differed by source and by participant, and the metadata was provided uncurated.

Participants in the prospective study were aged roughly 18 to 89 years, lived in about two dozen United States geographic areas, and enrolled through a virtual design. In the prospective study, cohorts were assigned on the basis of participant-reported clinical history obtained from a screening survey and a study questionnaire. Recovered participants in ImmuneRACE Cohort 3 were defined as having two consecutive negative NP/OP PCR tests, clearance from a healthcare professional, or resolution of symptoms. Mobile phlebotomists in the prospective study collected whole blood, serum and a nasopharyngeal or oropharyngeal swab from every participant. Over a roughly 2-month period, participants in the prospective study had the option of providing additional blood draws and questionnaires. Before DNA extraction, prospective study blood samples were shipped either frozen or at room temperature. TCRbeta CDR3 regions were amplified from genomic DNA by means of the immunoSEQ Assay, a bias-controlled multiplex PCR. The original pipeline was this. Within the assay, amplification of reference gene primers was used to estimate how many nucleated cells each sample contained. To quantify the absolute abundance of each unique TCRbeta CDR3 rearrangement, sequence reads were collapsed and filtered. For each sample, productive Simpson clonality was calculated by taking the square root of Simpson's diversity index across productive rearrangements. What TCRdb holds here is the immuneACCESS table cut down to in-frame rearrangements. Part of the clones is not present; checked against another copy, under half of the missing clones reflect an unresolved V gene, and the others are unexplained. Clonal size and the V and J genes are those of that table, whereas D and trimming came from the DNA. This sample is represented by more than 350,000 clones; over 75% of them were singletons. Around 1% of the sample comes from the top ten.

A note on this clone: Its specific antigen is unknown. The sample holds no much larger clone one base away, and base qualities are not on file.

The germline V gene (reference sequence) yields SEHNR for CDR1 and FQNEAQ for CDR2. The CDR3 contains 13 residues, cysteine and phenylalanine counted. Only the CDR3 DNA is retained, 39 bases long and in frame from the first base. V is cut by 5 bases and J by 5 bases, and the space between the germline ends is 7 bases. The sequence was obtained from a man between 18 and 29 years old who had recovered from COVID-19. Sequencing was carried out using PBMCs or T cells enriched from blood (not recorded which). The chain links TRBV7-9 with TRBJ1-6; the D segment cannot be called with confidence. The DNA sequence is TGTGCCAGCAGCCCTCGGGATAATTCACCCCTCCACTTT. It codes for CASSPRDNSPLHF.